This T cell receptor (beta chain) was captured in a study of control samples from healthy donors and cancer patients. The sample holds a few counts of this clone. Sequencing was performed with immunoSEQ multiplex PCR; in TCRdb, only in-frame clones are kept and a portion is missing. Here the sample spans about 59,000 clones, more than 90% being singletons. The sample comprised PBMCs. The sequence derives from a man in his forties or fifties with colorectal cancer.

CDR3 in amino acids: CASSHRRGTGRTDTQYF. CDR3 sequence (DNA): TGTGCCAGCAGCCACCGACGTGGGACAGGACGCACAGATACGCAGTATTTT. The chain has TRBV14 and TRBJ2-3; 8 bases align to TRBD1. This CDR3 contains 17 residues. Germline lookup yields CDR1 SGHDN and CDR2 FVKESK. J gave up 1 base and V 3 bases, and 9 bases lay outside the gene matches.